This T cell receptor (beta chain) originates from a study of blood T cell repertoires in COVID-19. Overall study context: Samples taken during acute and convalescent COVID-19 were collected in the United States, Italy and Spain. Sample material is recorded as cDNA or gDNA derived from T cells, B-cell-depleted T cells, or PBMCs.

Participant ages covered about 18 to 95 years across 24 US areas. Profiling relied on immunoSEQ multiplex PCR, and the TCRdb table lists in-frame clones only, not all of them. Of 150,000 to 200,000 clones in the sample, roughly 88% were seen once. This TCR was recovered from a woman in her forties or fifties who had recovered from COVID-19. Sample: PBMCs or T cells enriched from blood (not recorded which).

The CDR3 DNA is TGTGCCAGCTCACCCTTTCTTCAGGGGGCGTCTAGCACAGATACGCAGTATTTT. Translation: CASSPFLQGASSTDTQYF. The rearrangement uses TRBV18 and TRBJ2-3; TRBD1 matches at 8 bases. Germline V gene sequence: CDR1 KGHSH, CDR2 LQKENI. The CDR3 sequence is 18 residues long. The trim removed 3 bases at V and 0 bases at J, leaving 11 bases unmatched.